This T cell receptor (beta chain) was captured in a study of CD8 T cells in ankylosing spondylitis. Whole-study findings and limits: Several highly homologous variants made up a TCR beta motif, and this motif appeared characteristic of ankylosing spondylitis blood. Clones linked with disease were CD8+ and fairly uncommon in the peripheral blood. Matched ankylosing spondylitis synovial fluid reportedly showed significant enrichment of disease-linked clones. Prior literature has documented some motif variants in synovial fluid and blood from reactive arthritis.

Points on this clonotype: The antigen is undetermined.

Scientists made TCR beta libraries using quantitative 5'-RACE with molecular barcodes. TCRdb passed the 5' RACE reads through MiXCR, listing each CDR3 protein once. There are approximately 550,000 distinct CDR3 sequences in the sample; about an eighth occur only once, and 6.5% to 7% lies in the top ten. This CDR3 has 15 amino acids. The germline V gene encodes CDR1 SQVTM and CDR2 ANQGSEA. V lost 4 bases and J 4 bases, leaving 19 bases between the germline ends. J is TRBJ2-5 and V is TRBV29-1, with a tentative D call TRBD2 (6 bases). The source of this sequence is a male donor with ankylosing spondylitis. Sequenced material: blood, either unsorted or a sorted T cell fraction (not recorded which). CDR3 nucleotides: TGCAGCGTTGTCGCGCCTGGGGGGAGTGGAGAGACCCAGTACTTC. This gives the protein CSVVAPGGSGETQYF.